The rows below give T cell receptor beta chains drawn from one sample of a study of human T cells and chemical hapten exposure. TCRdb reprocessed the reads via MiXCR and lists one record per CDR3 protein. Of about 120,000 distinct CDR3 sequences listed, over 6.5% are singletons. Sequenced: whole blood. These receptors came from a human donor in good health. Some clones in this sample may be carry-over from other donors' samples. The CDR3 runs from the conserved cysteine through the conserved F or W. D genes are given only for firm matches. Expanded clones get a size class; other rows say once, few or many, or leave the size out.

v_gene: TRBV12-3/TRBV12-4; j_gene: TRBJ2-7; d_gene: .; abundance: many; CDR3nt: TGTGCCAGCAGAACAGGCCCCGAGGGGTCCTACGAGCAGTACTTC; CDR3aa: CASRTGPEGSYEQYF
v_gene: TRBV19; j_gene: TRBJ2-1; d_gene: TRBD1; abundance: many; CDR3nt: TGTGCCAGTAGTACTGACAGGGAGAGGGATGAGCAGTTCTTC; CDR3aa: CASSTDRERDEQFF
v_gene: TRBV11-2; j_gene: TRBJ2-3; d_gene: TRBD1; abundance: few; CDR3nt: TGTGCCAGCAGCTTACAAAGGACAGGGGGACTGGGCACAGATACGCAGTATTTT; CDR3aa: CASSLQRTGGLGTDTQYF
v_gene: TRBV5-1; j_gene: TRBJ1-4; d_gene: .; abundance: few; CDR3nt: TGCGCCAGCAGCCCTTCGTGGAGCACTAATGAAAAACTGTTTTTT; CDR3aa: CASSPSWSTNEKLFF
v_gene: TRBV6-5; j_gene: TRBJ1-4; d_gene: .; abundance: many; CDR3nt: TGTGCCAGCAGTTACTCCCAGGGGTACGAAAAACTGTTTTTT; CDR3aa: CASSYSQGYEKLFF
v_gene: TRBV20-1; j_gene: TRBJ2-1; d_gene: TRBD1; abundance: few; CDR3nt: TGCAGTGCTAGAGATGTGGGGCAGGGGGCATACAATGAGCAGTTCTTC; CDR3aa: CSARDVGQGAYNEQFF
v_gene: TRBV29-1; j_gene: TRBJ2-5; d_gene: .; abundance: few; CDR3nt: TGCAGCGTTGGGGCAGAACAAGAGACCCAGTACTTC; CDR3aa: CSVGAEQETQYF
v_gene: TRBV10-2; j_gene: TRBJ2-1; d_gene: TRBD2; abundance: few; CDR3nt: TGCGCCAGCAGTGAGGCGGGAGGAAGGTATGAGCAGTTCTTC; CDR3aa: CASSEAGGRYEQFF
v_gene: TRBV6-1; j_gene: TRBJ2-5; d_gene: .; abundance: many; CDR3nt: TGTGCCAGCAGTGAAGCGCCTGGAGGGGGAAAAGAGACCCAGTACTTC; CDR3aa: CASSEAPGGGKETQYF
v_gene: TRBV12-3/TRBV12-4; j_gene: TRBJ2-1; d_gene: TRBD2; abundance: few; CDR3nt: TGTGCCAGCAGTTTAGGTCTAGCGGGGGGCCGTTCCTACAATGAGCAGTTCTTC; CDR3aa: CASSLGLAGGRSYNEQFF
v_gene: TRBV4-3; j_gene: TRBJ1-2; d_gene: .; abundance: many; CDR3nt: TGCGCCAGCAGCCCAGGCGGAAATAATAACTATGGCTACACCTTC; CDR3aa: CASSPGGNNNYGYTF
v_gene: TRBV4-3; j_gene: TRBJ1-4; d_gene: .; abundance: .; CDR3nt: TGCGCCAGCAGCCAAGATACAGGGATTAATGAAAAACTGTTTTTT; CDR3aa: CASSQDTGINEKLFF
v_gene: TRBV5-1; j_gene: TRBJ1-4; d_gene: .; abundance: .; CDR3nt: TGCGCCAGCAGCTTGGAGCGGACTAATGAAAAACTGTTTTTT; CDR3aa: CASSLERTNEKLFF
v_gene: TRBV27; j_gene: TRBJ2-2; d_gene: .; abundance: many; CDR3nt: TGTGCCAGCTCTATGAGGGGGACCGGGGAGCTGTTTTTT; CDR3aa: CASSMRGTGELFF
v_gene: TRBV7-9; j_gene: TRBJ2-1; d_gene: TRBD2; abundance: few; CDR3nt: TGTGCCAGCAGCCCGACTAGCGGGAGTCTTAGTGAGCAGTTCTTC; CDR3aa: CASSPTSGSLSEQFF
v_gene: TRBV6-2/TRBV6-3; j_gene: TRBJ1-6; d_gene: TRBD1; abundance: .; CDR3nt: TGTGCCAGCAGCCCCGGACAGGAGAGCTCCTATAATTCACCCCTCCACTTT; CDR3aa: CASSPGQESSYNSPLHF
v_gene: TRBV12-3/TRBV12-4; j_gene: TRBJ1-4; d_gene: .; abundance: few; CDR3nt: TGTGCCAGCAGGTCTACAGACCGCCTGGAAAAACTGTTTTTT; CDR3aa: CASRSTDRLEKLFF
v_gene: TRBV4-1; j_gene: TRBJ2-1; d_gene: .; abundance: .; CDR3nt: TGCGCCAGCAGCCAAGCTCCCCTGGACCGGGATGAGCAGTTCTTC; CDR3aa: CASSQAPLDRDEQFF
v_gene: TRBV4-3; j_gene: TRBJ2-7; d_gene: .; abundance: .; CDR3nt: TGCGCCAGCAGCCAAGACGGTAGAGACTACGAGCAGTACTTC; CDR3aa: CASSQDGRDYEQYF
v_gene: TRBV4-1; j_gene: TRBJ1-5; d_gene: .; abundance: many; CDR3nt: TGCGCCAGCAGCCAAGATGAAAGGAACAATCAGCCCCAGCATTTT; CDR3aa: CASSQDERNNQPQHF
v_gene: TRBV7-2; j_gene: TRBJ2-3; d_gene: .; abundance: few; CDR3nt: TGTGCCAGCAGCGCCCATTCGTGGGGTGTCGAGCAGTATTTT; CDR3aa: CASSAHSWGVEQYF
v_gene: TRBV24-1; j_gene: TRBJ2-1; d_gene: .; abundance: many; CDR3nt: TGTGCCACCAGTGATGTAGACAATGAGCAGTTCTTC; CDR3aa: CATSDVDNEQFF
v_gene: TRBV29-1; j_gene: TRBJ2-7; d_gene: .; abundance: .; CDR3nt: TGCAGCGCAAACTCTCCAACAGGGAACGAGCAGTACTTC; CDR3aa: CSANSPTGNEQYF
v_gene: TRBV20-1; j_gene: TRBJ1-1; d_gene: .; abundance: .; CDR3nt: TGCAGTGCTAGACAGGGGCCGTTCGCTGAAGCTTTCTTT; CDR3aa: CSARQGPFAEAFF
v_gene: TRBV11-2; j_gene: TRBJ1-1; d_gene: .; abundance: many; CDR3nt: TGTGCCAGCAGCGAGGAATTGAACACAGTGAACACTGAAGCTTTCTTT; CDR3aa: CASSEELNTVNTEAFF
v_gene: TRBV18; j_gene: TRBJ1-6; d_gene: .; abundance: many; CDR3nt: TGTGCCAGCTCACTACTACAGGGTAGTAATTCACCCCTCCACTTT; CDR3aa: CASSLLQGSNSPLHF
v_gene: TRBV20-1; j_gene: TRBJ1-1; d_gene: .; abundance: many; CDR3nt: TGCAGTGCTAGAGAGGGGGGACCCAACACTGAAGCTTTCTTT; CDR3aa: CSAREGGPNTEAFF
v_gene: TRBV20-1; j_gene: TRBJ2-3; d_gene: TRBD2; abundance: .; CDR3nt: TGCAGTGCGACCCTCCTAGCGGGAGATTTAGGAGATACGCAGTATTTT; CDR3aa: CSATLLAGDLGDTQYF
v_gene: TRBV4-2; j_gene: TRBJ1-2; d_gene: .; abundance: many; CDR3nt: TGTGCCAGCAGCCAAGATGCGACAGCCGGTAACTATGGCTACACCTTC; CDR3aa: CASSQDATAGNYGYTF
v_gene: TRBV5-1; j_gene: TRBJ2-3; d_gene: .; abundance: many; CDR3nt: TGCGCCAGCAGCTTGGAGAGGGAATATACGCAGTATTTT; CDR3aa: CASSLEREYTQYF
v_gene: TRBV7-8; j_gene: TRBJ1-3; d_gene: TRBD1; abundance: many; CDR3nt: TGTGCCAGCAGCTTCTGGGACAGGGGGCCAGCTGGAAACACCATATATTTT; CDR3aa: CASSFWDRGPAGNTIYF
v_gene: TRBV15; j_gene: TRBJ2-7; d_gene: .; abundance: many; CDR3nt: TGTGCCACCAGCAGAGATTTGCGGCAGGGGTCCGACGAGCAGTACTTC; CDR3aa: CATSRDLRQGSDEQYF
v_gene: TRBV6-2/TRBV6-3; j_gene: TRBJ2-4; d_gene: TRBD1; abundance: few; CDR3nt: TGTGCCAGCAGCGGACAGGGAAACATTCAGTACTTC; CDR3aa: CASSGQGNIQYF
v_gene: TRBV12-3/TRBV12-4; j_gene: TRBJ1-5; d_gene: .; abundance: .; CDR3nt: TGTGCCAGCAGTTTCATGGGTCGCAGCAATCAGCCCCAGCATTTT; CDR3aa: CASSFMGRSNQPQHF
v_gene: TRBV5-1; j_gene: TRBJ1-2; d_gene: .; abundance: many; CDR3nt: TGCGCCAGCAGCTTGGGGGCGACGGGAAGAAACTATGGCTACACCTTC; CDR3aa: CASSLGATGRNYGYTF
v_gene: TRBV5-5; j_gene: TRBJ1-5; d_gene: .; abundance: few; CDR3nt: TGTGCCAGCAGCTTGGTTCACATCAATCAGCCCCAGCATTTT; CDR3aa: CASSLVHINQPQHF
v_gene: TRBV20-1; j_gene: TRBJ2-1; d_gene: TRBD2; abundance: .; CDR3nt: TGCAGTGCTAGACCCTTTTGGGACGGCGCCGGGACTAGCGCCCTGGGTGAGCAGTTCTTC; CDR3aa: CSARPFWDGAGTSALGEQFF
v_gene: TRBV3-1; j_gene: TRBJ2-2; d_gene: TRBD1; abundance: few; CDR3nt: TGTGCCAGCAGCCGATTCCAGGGGGCCGGGGAGCTGTTTTTT; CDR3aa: CASSRFQGAGELFF
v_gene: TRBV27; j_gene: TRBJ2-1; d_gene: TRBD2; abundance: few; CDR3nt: TGTGCCAGCAGTTTAAAGGCTAGCGGGTTGGGTGAGCAGTTCTTC; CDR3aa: CASSLKASGLGEQFF
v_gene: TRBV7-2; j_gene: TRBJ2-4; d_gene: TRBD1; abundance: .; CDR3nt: TGTGCCAGCAGCCGGGACAGCAAAAACATTCAGTACTTC; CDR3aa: CASSRDSKNIQYF
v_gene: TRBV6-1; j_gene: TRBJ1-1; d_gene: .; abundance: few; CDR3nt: TGTGCCAGCAGTGAAGCAGTGGGATACACTGAAGCTTTCTTT; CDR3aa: CASSEAVGYTEAFF
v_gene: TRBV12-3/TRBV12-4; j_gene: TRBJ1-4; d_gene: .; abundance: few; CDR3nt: TGTGCCAGCAGTTTCCCCCAAGCGGATGAAAAACTGTTTTTT; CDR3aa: CASSFPQADEKLFF
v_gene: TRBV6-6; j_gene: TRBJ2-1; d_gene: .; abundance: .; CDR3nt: TGTGCCAGCACCTGGGGGTCCTACAATGAGCAGTTCTTC; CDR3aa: CASTWGSYNEQFF
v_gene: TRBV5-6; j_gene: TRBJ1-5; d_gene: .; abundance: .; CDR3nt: TGTGCCAGCAGCTTGTCACCGGGTGGGGGCAATCAGCCCCAGCATTTT; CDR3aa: CASSLSPGGGNQPQHF
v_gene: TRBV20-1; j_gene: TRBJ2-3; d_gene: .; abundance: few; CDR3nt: TGCAGTGCAGCTCGACCAGCGGGAGATACGCAGTATTTT; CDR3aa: CSAARPAGDTQYF
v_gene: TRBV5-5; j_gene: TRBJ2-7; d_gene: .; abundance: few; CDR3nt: TGTGCCAGCGTGGACAGAGATAGCTCCTACGAGCAGTACTTC; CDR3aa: CASVDRDSSYEQYF
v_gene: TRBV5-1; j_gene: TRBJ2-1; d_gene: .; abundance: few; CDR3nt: TGCGCCAGCAGCTTGGGACGGGAGCGAGACAATGAGCAGTTCTTC; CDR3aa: CASSLGRERDNEQFF
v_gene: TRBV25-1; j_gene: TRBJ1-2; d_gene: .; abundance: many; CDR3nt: TGTGCCAGCAGCTTAGGGTGGAACTATGGCTACACCTTC; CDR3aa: CASSLGWNYGYTF
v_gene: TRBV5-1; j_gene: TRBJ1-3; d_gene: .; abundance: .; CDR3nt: TGCGCCAGCAGCTTGGGGGCAGGAGCTACTGGAAACACCATATATTTT; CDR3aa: CASSLGAGATGNTIYF
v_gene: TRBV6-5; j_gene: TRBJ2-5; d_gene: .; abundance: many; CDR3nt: TGTGCCAGCAAGGGGCTACAAGAGACCCAGTACTTC; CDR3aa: CASKGLQETQYF
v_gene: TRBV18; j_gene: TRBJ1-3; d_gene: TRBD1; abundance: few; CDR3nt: TGTGCCAGCTCCCCCTCGGACAGGGAGGACTCTGGAAACACCATATATTTT; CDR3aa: CASSPSDREDSGNTIYF
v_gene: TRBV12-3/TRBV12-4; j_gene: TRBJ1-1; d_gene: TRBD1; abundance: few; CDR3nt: TGTGCCAGCAGTTACCCAGGGGGCACTGAAGCTTTCTTT; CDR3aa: CASSYPGGTEAFF
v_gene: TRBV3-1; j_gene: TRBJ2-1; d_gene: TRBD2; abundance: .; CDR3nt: TGTGCCAGCAGCCAAGATTTCCTCCAGCGGGAGTACGATGAGCAGTTCTTC; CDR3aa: CASSQDFLQREYDEQFF
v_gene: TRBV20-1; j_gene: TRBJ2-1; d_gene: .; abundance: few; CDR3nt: TGCAGTGCTATAAAAGGGACGGTCAACAATGAGCAGTTCTTC; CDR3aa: CSAIKGTVNNEQFF
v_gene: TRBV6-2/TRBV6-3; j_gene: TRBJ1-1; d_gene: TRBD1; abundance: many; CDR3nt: TGTGCCAGCAGTTACTACGGGAACAGGGGACGGGCGAACACTGAAGCTTTCTTT; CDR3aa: CASSYYGNRGRANTEAFF
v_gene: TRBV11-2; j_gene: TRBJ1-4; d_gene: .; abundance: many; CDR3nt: TGTGCCAGCAGCTTCGAGCACAGGGACAATGAAAAACTGTTTTTT; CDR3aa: CASSFEHRDNEKLFF
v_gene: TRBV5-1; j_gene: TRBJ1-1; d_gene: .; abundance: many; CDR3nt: TGCGCCAGCAGCTTGTTATTGGGACGCGTCGCTTTCTTT; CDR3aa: CASSLLLGRVAFF
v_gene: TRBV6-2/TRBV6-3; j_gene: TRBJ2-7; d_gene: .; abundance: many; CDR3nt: TGTGCCAGCAGCTTAACCTCCTACGAGCAGTACTTC; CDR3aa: CASSLTSYEQYF
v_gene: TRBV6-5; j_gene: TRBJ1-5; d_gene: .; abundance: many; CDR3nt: TGTGCCAGCAGTATTCACTCTGGGTCCCGTCAGCCCCAGCATTTT; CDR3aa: CASSIHSGSRQPQHF